This passage covers 17 T cell receptor beta chains from one sample sequenced in a study of memory CD8 T cells in hepatitis C reinfection. This sample's time point: peak reinfection, 3 to 8 weeks after reinfection detection. TCR sequencing was done directly ex vivo on sorted cells, without expansion in vitro. Clones were sequenced by immunoSEQ multiplex PCR, and TCRdb holds only the in-frame ones, with some missing. The table includes over 35,000 clones, 85% to 90% detected once. Sequenced: naive CD8+ T cells sorted from blood. The receptors were gathered from a man between 18 and 29 years old with hepatitis C virus infection.

J is TRBJ2-5 and V is TRBV5-1, with TRBD2 as a possible D gene (6 bases). Germline loops: CDR1 SGHRS, CDR2 YFSETQ. V lost 1 base and J 4 bases, leaving 14 bases between the germline ends. There are 15 residues in the CDR3. CDR3 sequence reads: CASSLSESGVETQYF. The CDR3 bases are TGCGCCAGCAGCTTGAGTGAGTCGGGAGTAGAGACCCAGTACTTC. Drawing the rest from reference TRBV5-1 and TRBJ2-5, the complete variable domain is KAGVTQTPRYLIKTRGQQVTLSCSPISGHRSVSWYQQTPGQGLQFLFEYFSETQRNKGNFPGRFSGRQFSNSRSEMNVSTLELGDSALYLCASSLSESGVETQYFGPGTRLLVL.

The chain is built from TRBV7-4 and TRBJ2-7; 9 bases line up with TRBD2. The CDR3 spans 17 residues. V was pared by 5 bases and J by 0 bases, with 11 bases of the junction left unmatched. CDR1 and CDR2 (germline): SGHVT, SQSDAQ. This CDR3 is CASSPRGASGASYEQYV. DNA of the CDR3: TGTGCCAGCAGCCCTAGGGGCGCTAGCGGGGCCTCCTACGAGCAGTACGTC.

J is TRBJ2-1 and V is TRBV6-5, with D tentatively TRBD2 (6 bases). Germline V gives CDR1 MNHEY, CDR2 SVGAGI. Trimming removed 6 bases from V and 3 bases from J, with 12 bases in between. This CDR3 contains 14 residues. In DNA, the CDR3 is TGTGCCAGCAGCCTTAGCGGTAACTACAATGAGCAGTTCTTC. Protein sequence: CASSLSGNYNEQFF.

V gene TRBV19 combines with J gene TRBJ1-6; D is perhaps TRBD1 (5 bases). The germline V gene has CDR1 LNHDA and CDR2 SQIVND (reference sequence). The V end was cut by 4 bases, the J end by 0 bases, with 7 bases between. This CDR3 is built from 15 residues. CDR3 in amino acids: CASSKDSSYNSPLHF. In DNA, the CDR3 is TGTGCCAGTAGTAAAGACAGCTCCTATAATTCACCCCTCCACTTT.

The genes are TRBV9 and TRBJ2-2, with 9 bases fitting TRBD1. CDR1 is SGDLS and CDR2 is YYNGEE in the germline V gene. The J segment lost 7 bases and the V segment lost 1 base, leaving 8 bases of the junction unmatched. The CDR3 length is 16 residues. The CDR3, as DNA: TGTGCCAGCAGCGTATCCGGGACAGGGAAGAGCGGGGAGCTGTTTTTT. The encoded protein is CASSVSGTGKSGELFF.

Only one count was recorded for this clone. The chain combines TRBV27 with TRBJ2-7, with 8 bases lining up with TRBD1. CDR3 length: 13 residues. Unmatched junction bases numbered 9, after V lost 5 bases and J lost 9 bases. Germline V gene data show CDR1 as MNHEY and CDR2 as SMNVEV (reference sequence). The CDR3 DNA follows: TGTGCCAGCAGTGGCCCAGGACAGGGTACGCAGTACTTC. Its translation is CASSGPGQGTQYF.

A word on this clone: One end of the junction varies from germline; a read error may be responsible. The CDR3 coding sequence is TGTGCCAGCAGTCTAACAGGGGGTTACTACGGCTACACCTTC. Protein product: CASSLTGGYYGYTF. This chain links TRBV11-2 with TRBJ1-2; the match to TRBD1 covers 8 bases. The length of the CDR3 is 14 residues. CDR1 is SGHAT and CDR2 is FQNNGV in the germline V gene.

V gene TRBV10-3 combines with J gene TRBJ1-4, with D possibly being TRBD1 (5 bases). Germline loops: CDR1 ENHRY, CDR2 SYGVKD. The V end was cut by 2 bases, the J end by 5 bases, with 12 bases between. The CDR3 covers 15 residues. The CDR3 DNA follows: TGTGCCATCAGTGAGCGGGCGGGGCAGAATGAAAAACTGTTTTTT. Its translation is CAISERAGQNEKLFF.

The chain is built from TRBV4-1 and TRBJ2-3; 7 positions match TRBD2. The germline CDR1 and CDR2 sequences are MGHRA and YSYEKL. J lost 1 base, V lost 1 base, and 5 bases had no gene match. The CDR3 runs to 16 residues. The CDR3 loop reads CASSQGGGTRTDTQYF. CDR3 coding DNA: TGCGCCAGCAGCCAAGGGGGAGGGACCCGCACAGATACGCAGTATTTT.

This chain uses TRBV4-3 with TRBJ2-6; perhaps TRBD1 as D (6 bases). The V end was cut by 1 base, the J end by 0 bases, with 13 bases between. The length of the CDR3 is 18 residues. Per the germline V gene, CDR1 is LGHNA and CDR2 is YSLEER. CDR3 nucleotides: TGCGCCAGCAGCCAAGGAGGGGGACCGGGCTCTGGGGCCAACGTCCTGACTTTC. It translates to CASSQGGGPGSGANVLTF.

The chain joins TRBV28 to TRBJ2-5, with 8 bases that match TRBD1. With 7 bases clipped from V and 0 bases from J, the junction kept 7 bases outside the gene matches. This CDR3 comprises 15 residues. The germline V gene encodes CDR1 MDHEN and CDR2 SYDVKM. CDR3 in amino acids: CASTTRTGYQETQYF. The CDR3 DNA is TGTGCCAGCACTACCCGGACAGGGTACCAAGAGACCCAGTACTTC.

The genes are TRBV6-6 and TRBJ1-5; D might be TRBD1 (5 bases). This CDR3 has 14 residues. Looked up from germline, CDR1 is MNHNY and CDR2 is SVGAGI (reference sequence). Trimming shortened V by 2 bases and J by 2 bases, and 7 bases separated the two germline ends. CDR3 nucleotide sequence: TGTGCCAGCAGTTACGAAGGGGGCAATCAGCCCCAGCATTTT. Translated, it gives CASSYEGGNQPQHF.

V gene TRBV4-1 combines with J gene TRBJ2-2; 10 nucleotides line up with TRBD1. The CDR3 spans 17 residues. CDR1 is MGHRA, CDR2 YSYEKL, per germline. Trimming took 3 bases from V and 4 from J; bases not matched to a gene: 8. CDR3 sequence: CASSHPGTGEITGELFF. The CDR3 DNA is TGCGCCAGCAGCCATCCCGGGACAGGGGAGATCACCGGGGAGCTGTTTTTT.

The chain couples TRBV7-9 to TRBJ2-5, with 8 nucleotides matching TRBD1. V lost 1 base to trimming and J lost 3 bases; unmatched junction nucleotides: 1. Germline V gives CDR1 SEHNR, CDR2 FQNEAQ (reference sequence). The CDR3 runs 14 residues. The CDR3 loop is CASSLGQGKETQYF. The CDR3 DNA sequence: TGTGCCAGCAGCTTAGGACAGGGGAAAGAGACCCAGTACTTC. The whole variable domain, filled in from reference TRBV7-9 and TRBJ2-5, reads DTGVSQNPRHKITKRGQNVTFRCDPISEHNRLYWYRQTLGQGPEFLTYFQNEAQLEKSRLLSDRFSAERPKGSFSTLEIQRTEQGDSAMYLCASSLGQGKETQYFGPGTRLLVL.

The V call is TRBV9, the J call TRBJ2-5, with 7 bases lining up with TRBD1. Germline-derived CDR1 and CDR2 are SGDLS and YYNGEE. J gave up 1 base and V 3 bases, and 6 bases lay outside the gene matches. The CDR3 runs to 15 residues. In DNA, the CDR3 is TGTGCCAGCAGCGGGGACCGGGACAGCCAAGAGACCCAGTACTTC. It translates to CASSGDRDSQETQYF.

The chain joins TRBV9 to TRBJ2-2; TRBD2 might be the D (5 bases). The CDR3 extends over 15 amino acids. CDR1 is SGDLS, CDR2 YYNGEE, per germline. The V gene lost 0 bases and the J gene lost 3 bases, with 9 bases spanning the gap. CDR3 sequence reads: CASSVAGSDTGELFF. The CDR3 nucleotides read TGTGCCAGCAGCGTAGCGGGATCCGACACCGGGGAGCTGTTTTTT.

This clone was picked up a small number of times. V gene TRBV4-1 combines with J gene TRBJ1-3; D ambiguous. The germline V gene has CDR1 MGHRA and CDR2 YSYEKL. The CDR3 extends over 16 amino acids. V shed 2 bases and J shed 0 bases, with 11 bases lying between them. CDR3 nucleotide sequence: TGCGCCAGCAGCCAAAGCGGACCTAACTCTGGAAACACCATATATTTT. Residues: CASSQSGPNSGNTIYF.